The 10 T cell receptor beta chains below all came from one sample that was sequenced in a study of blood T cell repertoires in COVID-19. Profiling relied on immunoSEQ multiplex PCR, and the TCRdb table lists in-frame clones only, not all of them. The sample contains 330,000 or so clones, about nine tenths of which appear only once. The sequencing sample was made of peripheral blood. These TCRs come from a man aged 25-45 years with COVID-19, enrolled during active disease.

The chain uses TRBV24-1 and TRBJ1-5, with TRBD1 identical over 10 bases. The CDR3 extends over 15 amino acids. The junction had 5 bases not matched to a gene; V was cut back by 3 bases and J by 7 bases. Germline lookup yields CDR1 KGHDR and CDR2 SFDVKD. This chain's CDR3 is CATSDPGQGEQPQHF. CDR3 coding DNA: TGTGCCACCAGTGATCCCGGACAGGGGGAACAGCCCCAGCATTTT.

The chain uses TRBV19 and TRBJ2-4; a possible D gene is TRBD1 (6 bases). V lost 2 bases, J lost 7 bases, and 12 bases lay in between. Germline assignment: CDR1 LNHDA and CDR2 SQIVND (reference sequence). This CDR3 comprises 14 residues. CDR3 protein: CASSIILQGNIQYF. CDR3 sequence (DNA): TGTGCCAGTAGTATAATTCTACAGGGTAACATTCAGTACTTC.

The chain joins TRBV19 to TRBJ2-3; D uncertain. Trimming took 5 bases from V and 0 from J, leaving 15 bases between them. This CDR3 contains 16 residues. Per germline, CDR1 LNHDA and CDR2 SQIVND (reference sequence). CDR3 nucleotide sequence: TGTGCCAGTAGTCGCATAGGTGAGGTCAGCACAGATACGCAGTATTTT. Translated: CASSRIGEVSTDTQYF.

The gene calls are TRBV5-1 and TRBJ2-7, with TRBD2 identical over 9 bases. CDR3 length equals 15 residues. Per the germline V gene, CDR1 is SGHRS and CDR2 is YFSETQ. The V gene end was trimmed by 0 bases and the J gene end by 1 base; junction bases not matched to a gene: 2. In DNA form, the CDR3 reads TGCGCCAGCAGCTTGGGCGGGGGGGATTCCTACGAGCAGTACTTC. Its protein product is CASSLGGGDSYEQYF.

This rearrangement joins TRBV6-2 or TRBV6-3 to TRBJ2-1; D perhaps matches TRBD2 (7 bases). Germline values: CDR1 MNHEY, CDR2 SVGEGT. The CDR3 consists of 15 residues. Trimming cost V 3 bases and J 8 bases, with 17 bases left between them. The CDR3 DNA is TGTGCCAGCAGTTATTTGGGGGGGGGCCCCCATGAGCAGTTCTTC. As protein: CASSYLGGGPHEQFF.

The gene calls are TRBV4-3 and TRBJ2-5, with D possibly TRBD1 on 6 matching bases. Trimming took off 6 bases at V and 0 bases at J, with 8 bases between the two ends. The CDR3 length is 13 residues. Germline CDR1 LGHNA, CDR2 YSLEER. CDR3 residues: CASSEGDQETQYF. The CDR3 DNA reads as TGCGCCAGCAGTGAGGGGGACCAAGAGACCCAGTACTTC.

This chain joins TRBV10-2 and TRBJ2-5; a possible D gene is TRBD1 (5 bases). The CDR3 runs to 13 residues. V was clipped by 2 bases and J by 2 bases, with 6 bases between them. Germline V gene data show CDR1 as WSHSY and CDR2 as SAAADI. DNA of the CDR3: TGCGCCAGCAGTGAGACAGGTCAAGAGACCCAGTACTTC. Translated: CASSETGQETQYF.

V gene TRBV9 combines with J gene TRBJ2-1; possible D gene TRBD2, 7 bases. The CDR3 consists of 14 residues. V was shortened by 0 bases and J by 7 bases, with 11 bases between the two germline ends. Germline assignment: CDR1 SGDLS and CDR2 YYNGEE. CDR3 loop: CASSVAGGSNEQFF. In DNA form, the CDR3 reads TGTGCCAGCAGCGTAGCGGGGGGCTCGAATGAGCAGTTCTTC.

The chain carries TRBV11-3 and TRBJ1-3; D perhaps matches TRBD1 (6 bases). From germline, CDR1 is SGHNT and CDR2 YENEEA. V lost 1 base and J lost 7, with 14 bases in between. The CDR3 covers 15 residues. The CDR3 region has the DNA TGTGCCAGCAGCTTAGGGCAGGGGCAGCGGAACACCATATATTTT. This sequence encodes CASSLGQGQRNTIYF.

DNA of the CDR3: TGCGCCAGCAGCCAAGGGGCGATAGCGGGAGGCACACCAGATACGCAGTATTTT. Translated, it gives CASSQGAIAGGTPDTQYF. The chain couples TRBV4-3 to TRBJ2-3; 10 bases fit TRBD2. Germline V gives CDR1 LGHNA, CDR2 YSLEER. This CDR3 is 18 amino acids long. V lost 1 base to trimming and J lost 4 bases; unmatched junction nucleotides: 11.